This TCR beta chain stems from a study of T-cell reconstitution after alpha-beta-depleted transplantation in children (dated by TCRdb to 2016 to 2018). Regarding the complete study: T-cell immune reconstitution after TCRalphabeta/CD19-depleted allogeneic hematopoietic cell transplantation in children was quantitatively tracked in the study by means of TCR repertoire profiling.

From the cysteine up to the phenylalanine, the CDR3 has a length of 15 residues. Only the CDR3 DNA is retained, 45 bases long and in frame from the first base. The germline V gene gives CDR1 as LGHNA and CDR2 as YNFKEQ. A distance of 11 bases separates the germline ends of V and J, which lose 0 bases and 5 bases respectively. Interpreted using the paper, the treatment or condition label stands for: allogeneic hematopoietic cell transplantation with graft depleted of TCRalphabeta T cells and CD19 B cells. Transplant recipients were children who received TCRalphabeta/CD19-depleted allogeneic hematopoietic cell grafts. Library creation used PCR. TCRdb records Illumina HiSeq 2500 as the sequencer. Molecular barcoding was employed in the preparation of TCR libraries, with unique molecular identifiers being used to normalize TCRbeta repertoire quantification. TCRdb itself trimmed the public reads at Q25 with fastp, ran MiXCR and retained productive beta chains. Each CDR3 protein gets just one entry, which takes the most common genes and DNA from the rows behind it. The sample data list over 100,000 distinct CDR3 sequences, and about 7.5% of these were observed just once. Around 17% of the sample goes to the ten largest clones.

This clonotype was detected ten times or more. No antigen is known for it. Per-nucleotide qualities are absent, and no much larger clonotype sits a single base away. The study at large found these results: Over the following months the frequencies of hyperexpanded clones went down, and after one year T-cell counts and TCRbeta diversity were mostly credited to newly produced T cells. In some patients, high TCRbeta diversity at day 60 was attributed to recipient T cells and intrathymic progenitors that had survived conditioning. Apparently early alphabetaT-cell count recovery about two months after transplant reportedly relied on only several hundred rapidly expanded clones derived from non-depleted graft cells.

The receptor chain draws on TRBV4-2 and TRBJ2-1; a weak D assignment points to TRBD2 (6 bases agree). Sample: PBMCs, taken before TCRalphabeta/CD19-depleted stem cell transplant. This sequence originates from a boy aged 2 to 9 with acute lymphoblastic leukemia, due to receive a stem cell transplant. Read as DNA, the sequence is TGTGCCAGCAGCCAAGAAAGGCTAGCGAACAATGAGCAGTTCTTC. Translated, this is CASSQERLANNEQFF.